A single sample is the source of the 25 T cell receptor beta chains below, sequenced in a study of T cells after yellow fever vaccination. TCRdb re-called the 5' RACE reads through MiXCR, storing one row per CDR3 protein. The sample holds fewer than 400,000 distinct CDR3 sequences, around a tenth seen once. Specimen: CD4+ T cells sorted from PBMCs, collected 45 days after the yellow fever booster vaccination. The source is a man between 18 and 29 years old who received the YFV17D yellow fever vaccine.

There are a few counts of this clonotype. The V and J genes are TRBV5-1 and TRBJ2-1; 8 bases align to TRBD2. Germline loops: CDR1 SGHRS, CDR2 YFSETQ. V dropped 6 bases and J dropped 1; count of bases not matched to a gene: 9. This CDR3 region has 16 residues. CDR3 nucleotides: TGCGCCAGCAACTCGGGAGGGGGGGTATCCTACAATGAGCAGTTCTTC. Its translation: CASNSGGGVSYNEQFF.

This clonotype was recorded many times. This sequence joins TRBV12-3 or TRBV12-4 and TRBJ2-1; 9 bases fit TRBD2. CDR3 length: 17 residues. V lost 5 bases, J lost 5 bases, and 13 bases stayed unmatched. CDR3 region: CASSPLTSGRPNNEQFF. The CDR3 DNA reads TGTGCCAGCAGTCCCCTTACTAGCGGGCGACCCAACAATGAGCAGTTCTTC.

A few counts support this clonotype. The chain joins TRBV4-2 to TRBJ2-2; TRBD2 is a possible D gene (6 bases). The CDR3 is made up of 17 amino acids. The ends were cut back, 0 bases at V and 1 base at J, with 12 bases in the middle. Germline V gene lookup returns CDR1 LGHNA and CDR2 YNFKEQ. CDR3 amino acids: CASSQDQRVRNTGELFF. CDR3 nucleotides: TGTGCCAGCAGCCAAGATCAGCGGGTGAGGAACACCGGGGAGCTGTTTTTT.

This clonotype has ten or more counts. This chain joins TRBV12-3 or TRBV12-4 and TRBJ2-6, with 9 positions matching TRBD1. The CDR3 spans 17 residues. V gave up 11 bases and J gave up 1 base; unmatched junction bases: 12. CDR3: CASHAGQGFSGANVLTF. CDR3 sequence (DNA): TGTGCCTCACACGCGGGACAGGGTTTTTCTGGGGCCAACGTCCTGACTTTC.

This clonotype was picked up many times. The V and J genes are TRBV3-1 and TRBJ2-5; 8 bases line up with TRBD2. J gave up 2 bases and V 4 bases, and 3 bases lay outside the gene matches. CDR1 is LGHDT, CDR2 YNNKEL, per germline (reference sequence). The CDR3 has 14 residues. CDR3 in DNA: TGTGCCAGCAGCCGGGGACTAGAGCAAGAGACCCAGTACTTC. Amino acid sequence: CASSRGLEQETQYF.

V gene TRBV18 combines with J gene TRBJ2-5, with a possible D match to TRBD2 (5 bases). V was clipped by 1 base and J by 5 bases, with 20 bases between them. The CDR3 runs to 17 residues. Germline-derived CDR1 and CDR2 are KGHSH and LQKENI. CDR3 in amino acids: CASSPQDGGGSGETQYF. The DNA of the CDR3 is TGTGCCAGCTCACCACAGGACGGAGGCGGGTCTGGGGAGACCCAGTACTTC.

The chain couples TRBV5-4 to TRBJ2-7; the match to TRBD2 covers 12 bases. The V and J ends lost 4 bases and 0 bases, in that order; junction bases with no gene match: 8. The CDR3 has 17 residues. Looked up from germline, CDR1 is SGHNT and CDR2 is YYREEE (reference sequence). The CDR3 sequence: CASSGGTSGPSSYEQYF. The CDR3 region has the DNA TGTGCCAGCAGCGGAGGGACTAGCGGGCCTAGCTCCTACGAGCAGTACTTC.

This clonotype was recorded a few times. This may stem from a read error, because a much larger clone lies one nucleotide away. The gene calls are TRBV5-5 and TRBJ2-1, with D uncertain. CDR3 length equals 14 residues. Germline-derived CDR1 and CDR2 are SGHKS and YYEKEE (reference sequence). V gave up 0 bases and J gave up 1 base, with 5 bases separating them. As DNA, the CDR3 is TGTGCCAGCAGCTTGGGAGAGTCCTACAATGAGCAGTTCTTC. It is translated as CASSLGESYNEQFF.

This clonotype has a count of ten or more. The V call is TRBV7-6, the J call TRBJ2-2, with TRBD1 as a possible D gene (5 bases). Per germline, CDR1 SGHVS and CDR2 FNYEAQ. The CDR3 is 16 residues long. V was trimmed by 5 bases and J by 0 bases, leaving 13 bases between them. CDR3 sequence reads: CASSPWGGANTGELFF. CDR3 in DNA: TGTGCCAGCAGCCCCTGGGGCGGTGCGAACACCGGGGAGCTGTTTTTT.

The CDR3 here is CASSSTSGTGNEQFF. CDR3 DNA sequence: TGTGCCAGCAGCAGTACTAGCGGGACAGGAAATGAGCAGTTCTTC. The chain uses TRBV11-2 and TRBJ2-1; 10 bases line up with TRBD2. The germline V gene has CDR1 SGHAT and CDR2 FQNNGV. The V gene end was trimmed by 5 bases and the J gene end by 7 bases; junction bases not matched to a gene: 8. The CDR3 consists of 15 residues.

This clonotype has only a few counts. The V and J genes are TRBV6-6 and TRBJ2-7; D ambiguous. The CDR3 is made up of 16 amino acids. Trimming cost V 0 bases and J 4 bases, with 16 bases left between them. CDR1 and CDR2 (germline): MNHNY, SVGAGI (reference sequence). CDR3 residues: CASSYSPQFTSYEQYF. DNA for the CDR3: TGTGCCAGCAGTTACTCCCCCCAATTTACGTCGTACGAGCAGTACTTC.

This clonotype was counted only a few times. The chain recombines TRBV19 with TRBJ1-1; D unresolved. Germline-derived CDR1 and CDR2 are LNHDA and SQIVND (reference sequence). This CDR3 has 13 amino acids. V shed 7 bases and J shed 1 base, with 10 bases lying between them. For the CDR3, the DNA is TGTGCCAGTACCGCAATGGGGAACACTGAAGCTTTCTTT. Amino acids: CASTAMGNTEAFF.

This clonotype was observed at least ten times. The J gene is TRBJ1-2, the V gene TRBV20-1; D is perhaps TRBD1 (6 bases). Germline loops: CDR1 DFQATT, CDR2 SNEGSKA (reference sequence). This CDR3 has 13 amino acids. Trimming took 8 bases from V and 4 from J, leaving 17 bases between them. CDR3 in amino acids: CSTLRQAPYGYTF. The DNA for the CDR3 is TGCAGTACTTTACGACAGGCGCCCTATGGCTACACCTTC.

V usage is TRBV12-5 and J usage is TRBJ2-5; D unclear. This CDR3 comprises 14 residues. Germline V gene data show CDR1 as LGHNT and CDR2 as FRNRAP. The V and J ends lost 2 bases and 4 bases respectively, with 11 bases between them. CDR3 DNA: TGTGCTAGTGGTTTGCGTCTACTCGGAGAGACCCAGTACTTC. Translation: CASGLRLLGETQYF.

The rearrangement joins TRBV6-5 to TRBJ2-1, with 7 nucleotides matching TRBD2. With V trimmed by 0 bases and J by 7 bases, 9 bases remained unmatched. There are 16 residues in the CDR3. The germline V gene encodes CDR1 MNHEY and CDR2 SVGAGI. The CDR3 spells CASSYSTTGGLNEQFF. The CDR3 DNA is TGTGCCAGCAGTTACTCAACGACGGGGGGATTGAATGAGCAGTTCTTC.

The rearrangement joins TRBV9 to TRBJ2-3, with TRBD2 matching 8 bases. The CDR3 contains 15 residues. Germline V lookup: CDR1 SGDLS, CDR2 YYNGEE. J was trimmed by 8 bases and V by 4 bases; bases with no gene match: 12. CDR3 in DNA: TGTGCCAGCAGCCCCTTGGCTAGCGGGCCGGGTACGCAGTATTTT. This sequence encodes CASSPLASGPGTQYF.

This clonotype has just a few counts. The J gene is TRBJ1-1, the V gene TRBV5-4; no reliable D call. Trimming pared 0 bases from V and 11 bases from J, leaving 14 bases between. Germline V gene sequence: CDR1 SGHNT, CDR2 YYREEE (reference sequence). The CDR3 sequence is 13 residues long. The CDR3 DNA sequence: TGTGCCAGCAGCTTGGGGCACGGGGAAGGGGCTTTCTTT. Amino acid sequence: CASSLGHGEGAFF. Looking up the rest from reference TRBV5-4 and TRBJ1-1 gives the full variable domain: ETGVTQSPTHLIKTRGQQVTLRCSSQSGHNTVSWYQQALGQGPQFIFQYYREEENGRGNFPPRFSGLQFPNYSSELNVNALELDDSALYLCASSLGHGEGAFFGQGTRLTVV.

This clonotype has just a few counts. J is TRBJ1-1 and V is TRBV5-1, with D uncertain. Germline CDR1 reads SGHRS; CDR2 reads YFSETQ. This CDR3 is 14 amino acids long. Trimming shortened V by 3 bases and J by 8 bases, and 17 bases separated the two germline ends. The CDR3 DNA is TGCGCCAGCAGCTCCCAGGCAGGCGCTCCCGAAGCTTTCTTT. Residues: CASSSQAGAPEAFF.

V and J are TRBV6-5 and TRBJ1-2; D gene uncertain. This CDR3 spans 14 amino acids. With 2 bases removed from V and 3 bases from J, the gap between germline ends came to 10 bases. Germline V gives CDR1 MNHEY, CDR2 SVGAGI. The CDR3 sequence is CASSYTYPDYGYTF. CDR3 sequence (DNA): TGTGCCAGCAGTTACACATATCCGGACTATGGCTACACCTTC.

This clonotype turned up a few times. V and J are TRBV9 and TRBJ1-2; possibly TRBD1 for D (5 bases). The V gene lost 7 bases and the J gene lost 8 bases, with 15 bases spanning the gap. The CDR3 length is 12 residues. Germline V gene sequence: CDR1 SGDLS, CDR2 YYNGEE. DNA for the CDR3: TGTGCCAGCCCGACAGCCTCGGGCGGCTACACCTTC. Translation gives CASPTASGGYTF.

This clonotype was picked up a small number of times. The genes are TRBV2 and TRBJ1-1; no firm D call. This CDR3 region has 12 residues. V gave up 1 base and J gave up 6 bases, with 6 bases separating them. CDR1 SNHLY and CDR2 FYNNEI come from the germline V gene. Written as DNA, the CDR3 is TGTGCCAGCAGTGAAGTTCTCCCTGAAGCTTTCTTT. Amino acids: CASSEVLPEAFF.

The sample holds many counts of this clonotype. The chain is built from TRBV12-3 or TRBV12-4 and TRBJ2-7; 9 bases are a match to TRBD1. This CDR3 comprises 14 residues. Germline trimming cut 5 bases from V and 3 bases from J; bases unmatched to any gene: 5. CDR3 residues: CASSRPDRGYEQYV. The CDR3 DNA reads TGTGCCAGCAGTCGCCCGGACAGGGGCTACGAGCAGTACGTC.

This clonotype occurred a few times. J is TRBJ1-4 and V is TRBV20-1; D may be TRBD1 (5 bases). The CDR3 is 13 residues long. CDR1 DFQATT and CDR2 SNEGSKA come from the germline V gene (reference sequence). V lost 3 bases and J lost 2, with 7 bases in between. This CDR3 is CSASWGTNEKLFF. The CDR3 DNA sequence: TGCAGTGCTAGCTGGGGGACTAATGAAAAACTGTTTTTT.

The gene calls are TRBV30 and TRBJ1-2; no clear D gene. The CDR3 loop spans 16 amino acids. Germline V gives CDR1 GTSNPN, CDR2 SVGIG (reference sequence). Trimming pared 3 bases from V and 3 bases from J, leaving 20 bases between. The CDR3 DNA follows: TGTGCCTGGAGGGGGTATCAAGGCAGTTTCGACTATGGCTACACCTTC. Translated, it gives CAWRGYQGSFDYGYTF.

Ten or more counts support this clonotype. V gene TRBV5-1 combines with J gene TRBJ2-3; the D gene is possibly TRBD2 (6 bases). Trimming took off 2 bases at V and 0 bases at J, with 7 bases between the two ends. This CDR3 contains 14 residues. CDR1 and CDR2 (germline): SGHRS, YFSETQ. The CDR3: CASSLLASTDTQYF. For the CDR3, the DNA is TGCGCCAGCAGCTTACTAGCTAGCACAGATACGCAGTATTTT.